This T cell receptor (beta chain) was identified during a study of cytomegalovirus exposure and HLA in healthy donors. Points from the study as a whole: Per published accounts, TCR beta sequences correctly predicted the HLA-A and HLA-B alleles of most subjects.

Primers for the PCR totalled 60 Vbeta and 13 Jbeta. Assay used: immunoSEQ multiplex PCR; TCRdb lists only in-frame clones, some missing. This table has roughly 170,000 clones, 76% appearing once. The ends lost 4 bases at V and 6 bases at J; junction bases unmatched: 10. The germline V gene encodes CDR1 LGHNA and CDR2 YNFKEQ. CDR3 size: 16 residues. Turning to this clone: Antigen specificity is unknown.

Sequenced input: PBMCs. The V gene is TRBV4-2, the J gene TRBJ2-2, with 8 bases that match TRBD2. The TCR sequence derives from a female donor in good health and CMV-seronegative. CDR3 in amino acids: CASSPTGGLVAGELFF. CDR3 in DNA: TGTGCCAGCAGCCCAACGGGGGGACTAGTCGCCGGGGAGCTGTTTTTT.